This entry features one T cell receptor beta chain sequence. Its specificity is unknown. The PCR had 60 Vbeta and 13 Jbeta primers. The table came from immunoSEQ multiplex PCR; TCRdb's copy has only in-frame clones and leaves some out. The sample gives 150,000 to 200,000 clones, almost 80% of which show up once; under 8% is in the top ten. CDR3 size: 16 residues. Germline trimming cut 3 bases from V and 16 bases from J; bases unmatched to any gene: 13. The germline V gene has CDR1 MDHEN and CDR2 SYDVKM. These data belong to a study of cytomegalovirus exposure and HLA in healthy donors. General study results and limits: A highly shared variant cluster was judged a likely technical artifact. For most TCR beta V segments, an earlier analysis put the productive rate at about 90% or about 30% of the time. A later analysis linked a missense DCLRE1C variant to TCR beta V- and J-gene trimming.

Each donor was nominally healthy when sampled (though unrecorded immune exposures were likely). This chain joins TRBV28 and TRBJ2-1; 15 bases map to TRBD2. The clonotype comes from a man between 35 and 55 years old in good health and CMV-seropositive. The sequenced sample was PBMCs. The CDR3 loop is CASSFSTLGTSGRKFF. CDR3 nucleotide sequence: TGTGCCAGCAGTTTCTCGACCCTCGGGACTAGCGGGAGGAAATTCTTC.